This paragraph covers one TCR beta chain sequence. The data belong to a study of blood T cell repertoires in COVID-19. The overall study: Samples representing acute and convalescent COVID-19 were sourced from the United States, Italy and Spain. Sources were T cells, B-cell-depleted T cells, or PBMCs; the material itself was cDNA or gDNA.

Source study methods: Amplified reference gene primers provided the basis for estimating nucleated cell counts. Here immunoSEQ multiplex PCR was the method, and the copy in TCRdb shows in-frame clones only, minus some. V and J calls and clone size follow that table, whereas D and trimming were derived from the DNA. The sample includes over 100,000 clones, 90% of them seen just once. The V and J ends lost 2 bases and 0 bases, in that order; junction bases with no gene match: 8. Per the germline V gene, CDR1 is SGHRS and CDR2 is YFSETQ. The CDR3 is 18 amino acids. The TCR was taken from a human donor in a cohort sampled during active COVID-19. This chain joins TRBV5-1 and TRBJ2-6; 7 positions agree with TRBD1. The material sequenced was peripheral blood. As DNA, the CDR3 is TGCGCCAGCAGCTTATTGACAGGGATGGCCTCTGGGGCCAACGTCCTGACTTTC. Protein product: CASSLLTGMASGANVLTF.